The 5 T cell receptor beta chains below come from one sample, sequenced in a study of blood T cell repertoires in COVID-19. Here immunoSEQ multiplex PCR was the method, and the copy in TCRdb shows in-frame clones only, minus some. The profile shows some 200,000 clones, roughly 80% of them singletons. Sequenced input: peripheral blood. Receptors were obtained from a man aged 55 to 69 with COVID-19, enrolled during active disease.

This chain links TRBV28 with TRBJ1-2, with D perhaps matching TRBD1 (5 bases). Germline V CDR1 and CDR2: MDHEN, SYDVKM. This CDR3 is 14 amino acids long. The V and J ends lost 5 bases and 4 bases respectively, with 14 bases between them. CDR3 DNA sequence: TGTGCCAGCAGTCCCCGTCGGGGGGGCTATGGCTACACCTTC. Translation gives CASSPRRGGYGYTF.

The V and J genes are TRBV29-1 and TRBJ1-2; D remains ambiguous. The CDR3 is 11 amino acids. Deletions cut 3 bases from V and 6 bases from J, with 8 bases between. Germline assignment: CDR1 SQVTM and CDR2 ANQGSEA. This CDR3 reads CSVDGEDGYTF. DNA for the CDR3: TGCAGCGTTGACGGAGAGGATGGCTACACCTTC.

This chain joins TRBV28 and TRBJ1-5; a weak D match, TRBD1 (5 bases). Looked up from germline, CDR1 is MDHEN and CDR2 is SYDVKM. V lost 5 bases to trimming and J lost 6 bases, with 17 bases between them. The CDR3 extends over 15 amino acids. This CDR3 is CASSPGGFRVQPQHF. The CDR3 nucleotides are TGTGCCAGCAGTCCGGGGGGGTTTAGGGTTCAGCCCCAGCATTTT. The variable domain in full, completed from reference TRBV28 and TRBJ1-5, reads DVKVTQSSRYLVKRTGEKVFLECVQDMDHENMFWYRQDPGLGLRLIYFSYDVKMKEKGDIPEGYSVSREKKERFSLILESASTNQTSMYLCASSPGGFRVQPQHFGDGTRLSIL.

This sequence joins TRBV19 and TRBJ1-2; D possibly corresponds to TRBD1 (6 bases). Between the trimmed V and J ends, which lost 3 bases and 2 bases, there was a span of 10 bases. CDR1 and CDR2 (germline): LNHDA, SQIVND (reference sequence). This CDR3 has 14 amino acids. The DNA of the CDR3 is TGTGCCAGTAGTATCTCCAGGGGAAACTATGGCTACACCTTC. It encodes CASSISRGNYGYTF. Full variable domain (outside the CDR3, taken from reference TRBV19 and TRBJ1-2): DGGITQSPKYLFRKEGQNVTLSCEQNLNHDAMYWYRQDPGQGLRLIYYSQIVNDFQKGDIAEGYSVSREKKESFPLTVTSAQKNPTAFYLCASSISRGNYGYTFGSGTRLTVV.

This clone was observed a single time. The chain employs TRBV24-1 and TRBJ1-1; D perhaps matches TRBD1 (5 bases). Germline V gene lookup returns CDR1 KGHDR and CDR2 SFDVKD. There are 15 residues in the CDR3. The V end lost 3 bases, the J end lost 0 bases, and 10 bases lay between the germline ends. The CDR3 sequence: CATSDGRALNTEAFF. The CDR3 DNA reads TGTGCCACCAGTGATGGCAGGGCCCTGAACACTGAAGCTTTCTTT.